This T cell receptor beta chain was recovered during a study of control samples from healthy donors and cancer patients. CDR1 is LGHNA and CDR2 is YSLEER in the germline V gene. The CDR3 sequence is 13 residues long. V was pared by 0 bases and J by 7 bases, with 9 bases between. Clones were read by immunoSEQ multiplex PCR, and TCRdb kept only the in-frame ones, dropping some. Of about 170,000 clones detected, around 90% appear once; the ten largest clones hold around 11%. Sequenced input: blood. This receptor was identified in a man aged 25-40 years in good health. The chain links TRBV4-3 to TRBJ1-1; D is undetermined. CDR3 bases: TGCGCCAGCAGCCAAGAGTTAATACGTGAAGCTTTCTTT. Its translation: CASSQELIREAFF.